A selection of T cell receptor beta chains follows, all from one sample in a study of blood T cells in healthy people across ages. TCRdb analysed the 5' RACE reads with MiXCR anew, one entry per CDR3 protein. Of about 1.6 million distinct CDR3 sequences detected, about 35% appear once; the ten largest clones hold over 9%. The sample comprised blood. The receptors stem from a woman between 25 and 40 years old in good health. CDR3s include the opening cysteine and the closing phenylalanine or tryptophan. D genes are given only for firm matches. Some rows mark clone size as missing; the rest say once, few, many or name a class of expanded clone.

V gene,clone size,D gene,J gene,CDR3 protein,CDR3 DNA
TRBV4-1,NA,TRBD1,TRBJ1-4,CASRHIRGRNEKLFF,TGCGCCAGCAGACATATCAGGGGGCGGAATGAAAAACTGTTTTTT
TRBV9,NA,TRBD2,TRBJ2-1,CASSVEGTSGEQFF,TGTGCCAGCAGCGTAGAAGGGACTAGCGGAGAGCAGTTCTTC
TRBV7-6,few,TRBD1,TRBJ2-7,CASSSDRAGEQYF,TGTGCCAGCAGCTCTGACAGGGCTGGCGAGCAGTACTTC
TRBV9,few,NA,TRBJ1-3,CASSVGGGNTIYF,TGTGCCAGCAGCGTTGGGGGAGGAAACACCATATATTTT
TRBV20-1,few,TRBD2,TRBJ2-3,CSACPSGGNTDTQYF,TGCAGTGCGTGTCCTAGCGGGGGGAACACAGATACGCAGTATTTT
TRBV2,NA,NA,TRBJ2-5,CATSGTNEETQYF,TGTGCCACCTCCGGGACAAACGAAGAGACCCAGTACTTC
TRBV19,many,TRBD1,TRBJ1-2,CASTRDRATYGYTF,TGTGCCAGTACCCGGGACAGAGCGACCTATGGCTACACCTTC
TRBV7-9,few,NA,TRBJ2-1,CVVQHPNYNEQFF,TGTGTCGTACAGCACCCAAATTACAATGAGCAGTTCTTC
TRBV18,NA,TRBD1,TRBJ2-7,CASSPPRQGEQYF,TGTGCCAGCTCACCACCCCGACAGGGAGAGCAGTACTTC
TRBV5-1,NA,NA,TRBJ2-3,CASSFRRFFSTTDTQYF,TGCGCCAGCAGCTTTAGACGGTTTTTCTCCACCACAGATACGCAGTATTTT
TRBV10-3,many,TRBD1,TRBJ2-5,CAIGDREETQYF,TGTGCCATCGGGGACAGGGAAGAGACCCAGTACTTC
TRBV4-2,many,NA,TRBJ2-1,CASSQDDGGAYNEQFF,TGTGCCAGCAGCCAAGATGACGGGGGAGCCTACAATGAGCAGTTCTTC
TRBV20-1,many,TRBD2,TRBJ2-7,CSAIALAGSYYEQYF,TGCAGTGCCATCGCCCTAGCGGGAAGTTACTACGAGCAGTACTTC
TRBV27,NA,NA,TRBJ2-5,CASSLRGRGGTQYF,TGTGCCAGCAGTTTAAGGGGCAGGGGGGGGACCCAGTACTTC
TRBV9,NA,TRBD1,TRBJ2-1,CASSARQGASLYNEQFF,TGTGCCAGCAGCGCGAGACAGGGGGCGAGTCTCTACAATGAGCAGTTCTTC
TRBV10-3,NA,TRBD1,TRBJ1-2,CAISEGTGHGYTF,TGTGCCATCAGTGAGGGGACAGGGCACGGCTACACCTTC
TRBV29-1,many,NA,TRBJ2-7,CSVYNSYEQYF,TGCAGCGTGTATAACTCCTACGAGCAGTACTTC
TRBV29-1,NA,NA,TRBJ2-1,CSAGRDGYNEQFF,TGCAGCGCGGGACGGGACGGATACAATGAGCAGTTCTTC
TRBV5-1,few,NA,TRBJ2-1,CASSPDDGEQFF,TGCGCCAGCAGCCCGGACGACGGAGAGCAGTTCTTC
TRBV6-5,NA,NA,TRBJ2-6,CASTDRLGGGANVLTF,TGTGCCAGCACCGACAGGTTGGGTGGAGGGGCCAACGTCCTGACTTTC
TRBV7-2,NA,NA,TRBJ2-4,CASSLAAGAGKNIQYF,TGTGCCAGCAGCTTAGCCGCAGGGGCTGGCAAAAACATTCAGTACTTC
TRBV10-3,NA,NA,TRBJ1-1,CAISETVNTEAFF,TGTGCCATCAGTGAGACAGTTAACACTGAAGCTTTCTTT
TRBV29-1,NA,TRBD1,TRBJ1-1,CSVRDSTEAFF,TGCAGCGTTAGGGACAGCACTGAAGCTTTCTTT
TRBV20-1,NA,NA,TRBJ1-1,CSASEGGLEAFF,TGCAGTGCTAGCGAGGGGGGGCTTGAAGCTTTCTTT
TRBV3-1,NA,NA,TRBJ2-2,CASSQDHYTGELFF,TGTGCCAGCAGCCAAGATCACTACACCGGGGAGCTGTTTTTT
TRBV2,few,TRBD2,TRBJ2-7,CASSHGGGSYEQYF,TGTGCCAGCTCCCACGGGGGGGGAAGCTACGAGCAGTACTTC
TRBV4-1,many,NA,TRBJ2-1,CASSPRAGVGEQFF,TGCGCCAGCAGCCCCCGGGCAGGGGTAGGTGAGCAGTTCTTC
TRBV4-2,NA,NA,TRBJ2-6,CASSQEGGYGANVLTF,TGTGCCAGCAGCCAAGAGGGGGGATATGGGGCCAACGTCCTGACTTTC
TRBV15,NA,NA,TRBJ2-5,CATSRDPGGDQETQYF,TGTGCCACCAGCAGAGATCCGGGCGGTGACCAAGAGACCCAGTACTTC
TRBV4-1,NA,NA,TRBJ1-1,CASSQIGNRNTEAFF,TGCGCCAGCAGCCAAATTGGGAACAGGAACACTGAAGCTTTCTTT
TRBV7-9,once,NA,TRBJ1-4,CASSQSPHEKLFF,TGTGCCAGCAGTCAATCACCTCATGAAAAACTGTTTTTT
TRBV27,few,NA,TRBJ2-7,CASSLMFQGGREQYF,TGTGCCAGCAGTTTAATGTTCCAGGGGGGGCGCGAGCAGTACTTC
TRBV3-1,few,NA,TRBJ2-4,CASSHRPPTEIAKNIQYF,TGTGCCAGCAGCCACAGGCCCCCAACTGAGATAGCCAAAAACATTCAGTACTTC
TRBV2,NA,TRBD2,TRBJ2-1,CASRAGTSGYNEQFF,TGTGCCAGCAGGGCCGGGACTAGCGGATACAATGAGCAGTTCTTC
TRBV9,NA,TRBD2,TRBJ2-3,CASSVPPGGVSTDTQYF,TGTGCCAGCAGCGTACCACCTGGGGGGGTCAGCACAGATACGCAGTATTTT
TRBV5-1,few,TRBD2,TRBJ2-7,CASSFGTSGSTTYEQYF,TGCGCCAGCAGCTTCGGGACTAGCGGGAGTACGACCTACGAGCAGTACTTC